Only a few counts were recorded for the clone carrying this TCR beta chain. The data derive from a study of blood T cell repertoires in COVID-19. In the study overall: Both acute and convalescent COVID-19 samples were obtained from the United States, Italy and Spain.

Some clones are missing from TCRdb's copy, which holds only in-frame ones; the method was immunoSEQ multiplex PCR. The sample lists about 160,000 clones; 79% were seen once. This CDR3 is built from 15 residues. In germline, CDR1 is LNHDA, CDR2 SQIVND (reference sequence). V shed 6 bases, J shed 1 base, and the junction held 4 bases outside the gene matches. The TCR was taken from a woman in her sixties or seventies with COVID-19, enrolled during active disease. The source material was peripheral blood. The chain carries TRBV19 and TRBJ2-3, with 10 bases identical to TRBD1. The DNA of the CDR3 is TGTGCCAGTAGCCGACAGGGGGCCGGCACAGATACGCAGTATTTT. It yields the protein CASSRQGAGTDTQYF. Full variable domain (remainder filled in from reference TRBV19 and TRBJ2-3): DGGITQSPKYLFRKEGQNVTLSCEQNLNHDAMYWYRQDPGQGLRLIYYSQIVNDFQKGDIAEGYSVSREKKESFPLTVTSAQKNPTAFYLCASSRQGAGTDTQYFGPGTRLTVL.